These T cell receptor beta chains were read from a single sample in a study of blood T cells in healthy people across ages. Each CDR3 protein is one row after TCRdb ran MiXCR on the 5' RACE reads. The sample lists about 1.6 million distinct CDR3 sequences; roughly 32% were seen once. Sequencing was done on a sample of blood. These receptors all come from a woman aged 25-40 years in good health. The CDR3 runs from the conserved cysteine through the conserved F or W. A D gene is named only where the DNA matches it firmly. The size entry is marked missing in some rows and otherwise reads once, few, many or a size class.

clone size	V gene	J gene	D gene	CDR3 DNA	CDR3 protein
.	TRBV7-2	TRBJ1-2	TRBD1	TGTGCCAGCAGCTTAGTTCAGGGGGTGAGCTATGGCTACACCTTC	CASSLVQGVSYGYTF
.	TRBV10-1	TRBJ1-5	TRBD1	TGCGCCAGCAGCCGATTAGACAGGGGGCTTAAGCAGCCCCAGCATTTT	CASSRLDRGLKQPQHF
few	TRBV11-2	TRBJ2-1	TRBD2	TGTGCCAGCAGCCCGGGACTAGCTCATACAAATGAGCAGTTCTTC	CASSPGLAHTNEQFF
few	TRBV20-1	TRBJ2-1	.	TGCAGTGCAGTAGGGACAGGTGCGAGCGGGGGCCAGTTCTTC	CSAVGTGASGGQFF
.	TRBV15	TRBJ2-2	.	TGTGCCACCAGCAGGGAAAGGCCCACCGGGGAGCTGTTTTTT	CATSRERPTGELFF
few	TRBV9	TRBJ2-3	.	TGTGCCAGCAGAGAGTACGGCGGGGATCGTCAAGATACGCAGTATTTT	CASREYGGDRQDTQYF
few	TRBV9	TRBJ1-5	.	TGTGCCAGCAGCGTAGATTGGGGAAATCAGCCCCAGCATTTT	CASSVDWGNQPQHF
.	TRBV24-1	TRBJ2-3	TRBD1	TGTGCCACCAGCCCGGGACAGGGAGGAGATACGCAGTATTTT	CATSPGQGGDTQYF
few	TRBV5-5	TRBJ2-1	.	TGTGCCAGCACCCCTGGGGGAACCTTCAATGAGCAGTTCTTC	CASTPGGTFNEQFF
.	TRBV28	TRBJ2-7	.	TGTGCCAGCAGTCTACCGGGATTATTATCGGGATCCTACGAGCAGTACTTC	CASSLPGLLSGSYEQYF
once	TRBV27	TRBJ1-1	.	TGTGCCAGCAGTCGTAAAGGGGATAGCACTGAAGCTTTCTTT	CASSRKGDSTEAFF
few	TRBV20-1	TRBJ2-7	.	TGCAGTGCTAGAGCCTCCTCACTCATCTACGAGCAGTACTTC	CSARASSLIYEQYF
.	TRBV5-1	TRBJ1-1	.	TGCGCCAGCAGCTTGATGCCCCGAGGGAGAGCTTTCTTT	CASSLMPRGRAFF
few	TRBV15	TRBJ1-2	.	TGTGCCACCAGCAGAGAAGTGGGAGGACCCGCGGGCTACACCTTC	CATSREVGGPAGYTF
.	TRBV12-3/TRBV12-4	TRBJ1-1	.	TGTGCCAGCAGACCCCCTCAACTGATCATCCCCGGGGTCTTT	CASRPPQLIIPGVF
.	TRBV13	TRBJ1-4	.	TGTGCCAGCAGCTCACGGGGTAATGAAAAACTGTTTTTT	CASSSRGNEKLFF
.	TRBV28	TRBJ2-7	.	TGTGCCAGCAGCCCCCGCGGTATCAAGTACTTC	CASSPRGIKYF
many	TRBV29-1	TRBJ2-5	.	TGCAGCGTTCACCAGGGGCGGGAGACCCAGTACTTC	CSVHQGRETQYF
few	TRBV29-1	TRBJ1-2	TRBD1	TGCAGCGTCCTCCTCAGGGGGCTCTCTGGCTACACCTTC	CSVLLRGLSGYTF
few	TRBV27	TRBJ2-7	.	TGTGCCAGCAGTTTTTTCGGGCAGGGCCTCGACGAGCAGTACTTC	CASSFFGQGLDEQYF
once	TRBV5-1	TRBJ1-5	.	TGCGCCGGCAGCTTGAATTCGCGAGGACAGCTCAATCAGCCCCAGCATTTT	CAGSLNSRGQLNQPQHF
.	TRBV7-3	TRBJ2-2	.	TGTGCCAGCAGCCAACAACCCTACAGGACCAACACCGGGGAGCTGTTTTTT	CASSQQPYRTNTGELFF
.	TRBV24-1	TRBJ2-3	TRBD2	TGTGCCACCAGTGATTTGAGCGGGGGGCGAAGAACAGATACGCAGTATTTT	CATSDLSGGRRTDTQYF
.	TRBV9	TRBJ2-5	TRBD2	TGTGCCAGCAGCCCAGTTCGCGGGGGTGAAGTGCCCCAGTACTTC	CASSPVRGGEVPQYF
.	TRBV20-1	TRBJ1-4	TRBD1	TGCAGTGCAACCGACAGGGGGCTTGAAAAACTGTTTTTT	CSATDRGLEKLFF
few	TRBV5-4	TRBJ2-3	.	TGTGCCAGCAGTCCTTCGGTTCCCGGGGATTGGGCAGATACGCAGTATTTT	CASSPSVPGDWADTQYF
.	TRBV6-5	TRBJ2-1	.	TGTGCCAGCAGTTCCCCGATCCGGCAGGGGTACAATGGGCAGTTCTTC	CASSSPIRQGYNGQFF
few	TRBV4-2	TRBJ1-4	TRBD1	TGTGCCAGCAGCCTGGGGGGACAGATGCGATCTAATGAAAAACGGTTTTTT	CASSLGGQMRSNEKRFF
.	TRBV5-1	TRBJ2-3	.	TGCGCCAGCAGCCCCCCCTTGATCGATACGCAGTATTTT	CASSPPLIDTQYF
.	TRBV7-2	TRBJ2-7	.	TGTGCCAGCAGCACTAAGACAGCATACGAGCAGTACTTC	CASSTKTAYEQYF
.	TRBV19	TRBJ2-5	.	TGTGCCAGTAGTCCAATGGGCGGGAAAGAGACCCAGTACTTC	CASSPMGGKETQYF
.	TRBV20-1	TRBJ2-1	.	TGCAGTGCGGCGAGCGGGCCCTACAATGAGCAGTTCTTC	CSAASGPYNEQFF
.	TRBV9	TRBJ1-1	.	TGTGCCAGCAGAAGAGGTGTGTACATGAACACTGAAGCTTTCTTT	CASRRGVYMNTEAFF
.	TRBV11-1	TRBJ2-5	.	TGTGCCAGCAGCTTACCCGCGGACGTTCAAGAGACCCAGTACTTC	CASSLPADVQETQYF
.	TRBV6-1	TRBJ1-2	.	TGTGCCAGCAGTGCCGCAGGGGTCGGCTACACCTTC	CASSAAGVGYTF
.	TRBV7-9	TRBJ2-5	.	TGTGCCAGCAGCCCTACGGGCAACCCAACGGGGACCCAGTACTTC	CASSPTGNPTGTQYF
.	TRBV20-1	TRBJ2-5	TRBD1	TGCAGTGCTCAGGGCTGGGCCGCACAGGGGGCGCAGGTACCAACCCAAGAGACCCAGTACTTC	CSAQGWAAQGAQVPTQETQYF
few	TRBV5-1	TRBJ2-7	.	TGCGCCAGCAGCCTGGGGGACTACAGGGCAGCCTACGAGCAGTACTTC	CASSLGDYRAAYEQYF
many	TRBV4-1	TRBJ2-1	TRBD2	TGCGCCAGCAGCCATTTAGCGGGAACCTACAATGAGCAGTTCTTC	CASSHLAGTYNEQFF
.	TRBV27	TRBJ1-2	.	TGTGCCAGCAGCTCCTTACAGGGTTCGGGCTACACCTTC	CASSSLQGSGYTF
few	TRBV3-1	TRBJ2-3	.	TGTGCCAGCAGCCAAGGCGACGGGGGGCCGCTAAGTACGCAGTATTTT	CASSQGDGGPLSTQYF
many	TRBV29-1	TRBJ2-3	.	TGCAGCGTTGAGGGCCACCGCACAAATACGCAGTATTTT	CSVEGHRTNTQYF